This T cell receptor beta chain comes out of a study of shared clonotypes between healthy human individuals. Turning to the study itself: Per donor, three plates held CD4 naive cells, three held CD4 memory, two held CD8 naive and one held CD8 memory.

The CDR3 is made up of 15 amino acids. Trimming took 0 bases from V and 0 from J, leaving 8 bases between them. CDR1 and CDR2 (germline): SGHRS, YFSETQ. Some clones are missing from TCRdb's copy, which holds only in-frame ones; the method was immunoSEQ multiplex PCR. This sample has 2,500,000 or so clones, with just under 95% found just once. Splitting of CD4+ cells produced CD45RA+ naive and CD45RA-negative memory subsets. This chain joins TRBV5-1 and TRBJ2-3, with unresolved D. This clonotype was obtained from a man between 18 and 29 years old in good health. Some clones in this sample may be carry-over from other donors' samples. What was sequenced was naive CD4+ T cells from PBMCs. Regarding subset: CD45RA+ positively selected. CDR3 amino acids: CASSLVVGSTDTQYF. The DNA for the CDR3 is TGCGCCAGCAGCTTGGTGGTAGGGAGCACAGATACGCAGTATTTT.